This paragraph reports one TCR beta chain. As yet, its antigen is unknown. These data are taken from a study of OX40 agonist ivuxolimab in advanced cancers. Study details: Mean age about 60 years, range 23 to 79; 82.7% male. Study-wide points: Specificity for antigen went undetermined in the expanded peripheral T cells. Some of the nonresponding patients also showed low levels of normalized T-cell clonal expansion. On average, CD8+ T cells had more expanded clones than CD4+.

The repertoire was sequenced with immunoSEQ multiplex PCR; TCRdb's copy has only in-frame clones and lacks some. The data hold under 75,000 clones, with about 94% observed a single time. This CDR3 has 15 residues. After removal of 6 bases from V and 2 bases from J, the junction contained 8 bases not matched to a gene. In germline, CDR1 is MNHEY, CDR2 SVGAGI. This specimen consisted of CD4+ or CD8+ T cells sorted from blood, obtained in a trial of the OX40 agonist ivuxolimab. The genes are TRBV6-5 and TRBJ2-5; 8 bases align to TRBD1. The receptor comes from an adult with an advanced solid tumor such as melanoma, head and neck, liver or kidney cancer. This chain's CDR3 is CASSVGQAYQETQYF. In nucleotides, the CDR3 is TGTGCCAGCAGCGTGGGACAGGCTTATCAAGAGACCCAGTACTTC.